Below, 19 T cell receptor beta chains from the same sample are listed, as sequenced in a study of regulatory T cells in long-lasting Graves disease. Arm-PCR of CDR3 regions and iRepertoire HTBI primers were the basis on which TCR beta libraries were built. TCRdb re-derived calls from the multiplex PCR reads in MiXCR, one entry per CDR3 protein. The table shows 400,000 to 650,000 distinct CDR3 sequences, with 15% to 20% occurring only once. The sample's time point: newly diagnosed GD, antithyroid drugs for less than 3 months. PBMC-derived RNA was used for the TCR library. The sample was also linked to a second study, of T cells in Graves' hyperthyroidism and ophthalmopathy.

Sequences were derived from peripheral blood mononuclear cells (PBMCs), sampled at new diagnosis, from a patient treated with antithyroid drugs. These receptors all stem from a woman aged 35 to 60 with Graves disease.

This clonotype was seen many times. V is TRBV18 and J is TRBJ1-1, with D possibly being TRBD1 (6 bases). V was shortened by 3 bases and J by 0 bases, with 11 bases between the two germline ends. This CDR3 is 15 amino acids long. The germline CDR1 and CDR2 sequences are KGHSH and LQKENI. CDR3 DNA: TGTGCCAGCTCACCGCGGACAGCACTGAACACTGAAGCTTTCTTT. Translating it yields CASSPRTALNTEAFF.

The chain carries TRBV2 and TRBJ1-5, with a weak D call TRBD1 (6 bases). Germline V gene data show CDR1 as SNHLY and CDR2 as FYNNEI. The CDR3 extends over 15 amino acids. The V end was cut by 4 bases, the J end by 10 bases, with 20 bases between. The CDR3 protein is CASSVGGGGAVPQHF. CDR3 sequence (DNA): TGTGCCAGCAGTGTAGGAGGCGGGGGGGCGGTACCCCAGCATTTT.

This clonotype was seen many times. CDR3 coding DNA: TGCAGTGCTTCCTTAAGTCGCGGTGGGACAGATACGCAGTATTTT. Protein product: CSASLSRGGTDTQYF. This rearrangement joins TRBV20-1 to TRBJ2-3; no definite D call. Germline assignment: CDR1 DFQATT and CDR2 SNEGSKA (reference sequence). V gave up 5 bases and J gave up 3 bases, with 18 bases separating them. The CDR3 contains 15 residues.

This clonotype was seen at least ten times. The chain employs TRBV30 and TRBJ1-1; D call uncertain. This CDR3 is 11 amino acids long. The germline V gene encodes CDR1 GTSNPN and CDR2 SVGIG (reference sequence). V lost 0 bases and J lost 8, with 7 bases in between. Here the CDR3 DNA reads TGTGCCTGGAGTGTATGGGCCGAAGCTTTCTTT. Translated, it gives CAWSVWAEAFF. The entire variable domain, with the rest obtained from reference TRBV30 and TRBJ1-1, is as follows: SQTIHQWPATLVQPVGSPLSLECTVEGTSNPNLYWYRQAAGRGLQLLFYSVGIGQISSEVPQNLSASRPQDRQFILSSKKLLLSDSGFYLCAWSVWAEAFFGQGTRLTVV.

V gene TRBV12-3 or TRBV12-4 combines with J gene TRBJ1-1; D call uncertain. V gave up 2 bases and J gave up 6 bases, with 10 bases separating them. The length of the CDR3 is 13 residues. The CDR3 loop is CASSLSGVSEAFF. The CDR3 DNA reads as TGTGCCAGCAGTTTATCGGGTGTCTCTGAAGCTTTCTTT.

The chain uses TRBV19 and TRBJ2-2, with D hard to call. Germline loops: CDR1 LNHDA, CDR2 SQIVND (reference sequence). Trimming pared 5 bases from V and 3 bases from J, leaving 10 bases between. CDR3 length equals 14 residues. The CDR3 region has the DNA TGTGCCAGTAGTGACCTTCGAGACACCGGGGAGCTGTTTTTT. Translation: CASSDLRDTGELFF.

CDR3 sequence: CASSYRDTDQPQHF. The CDR3 DNA reads TGTGCCAGCAGTTACCGTGACACAGATCAGCCCCAGCATTTT. V usage is TRBV6-2 or TRBV6-3 and J usage is TRBJ1-5; D call uncertain. V was cut by 2 bases and J by 5 bases, with 10 bases left in between. CDR3 length: 14 residues. The V gene's germline CDR1 is MNHEY and CDR2 SVGEGT.

This clonotype was observed many times. The V and J genes are TRBV18 and TRBJ2-7; unclear D gene. Germline V CDR1 and CDR2: KGHSH, LQKENI. The CDR3 extends over 14 amino acids. V lost 4 bases, J lost 2 bases, and 12 bases lay in between. The CDR3 here is CASSLEWQTYEQYF. The CDR3 bases are TGTGCCAGCTCACTAGAATGGCAAACCTACGAGCAGTACTTC.

This clonotype was counted ten times or more. The rearrangement joins TRBV2 to TRBJ1-2, with 7 bases aligning to TRBD1. Germline V gives CDR1 SNHLY, CDR2 FYNNEI. V was pared by 4 bases and J by 4 bases, with 18 bases of the junction left unmatched. CDR3 length equals 18 residues. CDR3 residues: CASSGGQRSRRGIYGYTF. DNA of the CDR3: TGTGCCAGCAGTGGGGGACAGCGCTCCCGGAGGGGGATCTATGGCTACACCTTC.

This clonotype came up many times. The chain links TRBV6-1 to TRBJ2-2; TRBD1 matches at 7 bases. Germline lookup yields CDR1 MNHNS and CDR2 SASEGT. V lost 6 bases, J lost 1 base, and 8 bases stayed unmatched. CDR3 length: 16 residues. This CDR3 is CASRDRLTQNTGELFF. For the CDR3, the DNA is TGTGCCAGCAGGGACAGGTTAACCCAGAACACCGGGGAGCTGTTTTTT.

This clonotype was seen a handful of times. The chain links TRBV10-3 to TRBJ2-1; D possibly corresponds to TRBD2 (5 bases). This CDR3 has 13 amino acids. Germline CDR1 ENHRY, CDR2 SYGVKD. V shed 7 bases and J shed 4 bases, with 11 bases lying between them. CDR3 sequence (DNA): TGTGCCATCACCGGGGATCCTTACAATGAGCAGTTCTTC. It codes for CAITGDPYNEQFF.

The V and J genes are TRBV13 and TRBJ1-3; D remains ambiguous. Trimming took off 8 bases at V and 0 bases at J, with 5 bases between the two ends. CDR1 and CDR2 from the germline V gene are PRHDT and FYEKMQ (reference sequence). The length of the CDR3 is 12 residues. CDR3 loop: CASGHSGNTIYF. The CDR3 DNA reads TGTGCCAGCGGCCACTCTGGAAACACCATATATTTT.

This clonotype came up many times. V usage is TRBV12-3 or TRBV12-4 and J usage is TRBJ1-1; no clear D gene. CDR3 size: 14 residues. V was trimmed by 6 bases and J by 0 bases, leaving 11 bases between them. The CDR3 loop is CASRWTDMNTEAFF. CDR3 DNA sequence: TGTGCCAGCAGGTGGACGGATATGAACACTGAAGCTTTCTTT.

This clonotype was detected only a few times. The chain employs TRBV4-1 and TRBJ1-5; D might be TRBD1 (5 bases). V was shortened by 0 bases and J by 3 bases, with 15 bases between the two germline ends. CDR1 is MGHRA and CDR2 is YSYEKL in the germline V gene. The CDR3 is 17 amino acids. The CDR3 protein is CASSQDPPQESNQPQHF. In DNA, the CDR3 is TGCGCCAGCAGCCAAGATCCCCCACAGGAGTCCAATCAGCCCCAGCATTTT.

This clonotype was seen more than once but under ten times. The chain joins TRBV30 to TRBJ2-2; D remains unclear. The CDR3 totals 16 residues. Looked up from germline, CDR1 is GTSNPN and CDR2 is SVGIG (reference sequence). Trimming took off 4 bases at V and 4 bases at J, with 19 bases between the two ends. CDR3 loop: CAWTREADQLTGELFF. As DNA, the CDR3 is TGTGCCTGGACCCGAGAGGCAGATCAACTCACCGGGGAGCTGTTTTTT. Complete variable domain (other parts from reference TRBV30 and TRBJ2-2): SQTIHQWPATLVQPVGSPLSLECTVEGTSNPNLYWYRQAAGRGLQLLFYSVGIGQISSEVPQNLSASRPQDRQFILSSKKLLLSDSGFYLCAWTREADQLTGELFFGEGSRLTVL.

This clonotype was picked up many times. The chain is built from TRBV3-1 and TRBJ2-1, with TRBD2 as a possible D gene (6 bases). From germline, CDR1 is LGHDT and CDR2 YNNKEL (reference sequence). Between the trimmed V and J ends, which lost 4 bases and 2 bases, there was a span of 15 bases. The length of the CDR3 is 16 residues. CDR3 nucleotide sequence: TGTGCCAGCAGCCCGCCCGGGAGTAACACCTACAATGAGCAGTTCTTC. Amino acid sequence: CASSPPGSNTYNEQFF.

As to this clonotype: A much bigger clone sits one base away, suggesting this may be a read error. This chain connects TRBV6-2 or TRBV6-3 to TRBJ1-1; no clear D gene. Germline V gene data show CDR1 as MNHEY and CDR2 as SVGEGT. This CDR3 spans 16 amino acids. V was shortened by 2 bases and J by 3 bases, with 16 bases between the two germline ends. Here the CDR3 DNA reads TGTGCCAGCAGTTACCCCCCTTATGCCGCTTACACTGAAGCTTTCTTT. Its translation is CASSYPPYAAYTEAFF.

The chain carries TRBV3-1 and TRBJ2-1; 9 bases fit TRBD2. The J segment lost 7 bases and the V segment lost 1 base, leaving 8 bases of the junction unmatched. Germline V gives CDR1 LGHDT, CDR2 YNNKEL (reference sequence). CDR3 length: 16 amino acids. CDR3 amino acids: CASSQAGLALGNEQFF. The CDR3 DNA follows: TGTGCCAGCAGCCAAGCGGGACTAGCCCTGGGGAATGAGCAGTTCTTC.

This clonotype came up a few times. V usage is TRBV20-1 and J usage is TRBJ2-5; D remains unclear. Deletions cut 5 bases from V and 0 bases from J, with 10 bases between. Per germline, CDR1 DFQATT and CDR2 SNEGSKA (reference sequence). The CDR3 runs 13 residues. CDR3 in amino acids: CSAQDKYQETQYF. CDR3 bases: TGCAGTGCTCAAGACAAGTACCAAGAGACCCAGTACTTC.